One sample yielded the 10 T cell receptor beta chains listed below, sequenced in a study of blood T cell repertoires in COVID-19. Measured with immunoSEQ multiplex PCR; TCRdb has only the in-frame clones, and not every one. The data contain about 380,000 clones, more than 70% of them singletons. Sequencing input: PBMCs or T cells enriched from blood (not recorded which). These receptors were collected from a woman under 30 who had recovered from COVID-19.

The gene calls are TRBV18 and TRBJ2-7; a possible D gene is TRBD2 (5 bases). In germline, CDR1 is KGHSH, CDR2 LQKENI. V shed 2 bases and J shed 3 bases, with 14 bases lying between them. This CDR3 has 15 amino acids. The CDR3 bases are TGTGCCAGCTCACCAGGGCTAGCTGGCGGCTACGAGCAGTACTTC. Amino acid sequence: CASSPGLAGGYEQYF.

CDR3 nucleotides: TGTGCCAGCAGTGATGAACAGGTGAACACTGAAGCTTTCTTT. Residues: CASSDEQVNTEAFF. V usage is TRBV2 and J usage is TRBJ1-1; a weak D match, TRBD1 (5 bases). The V and J ends lost 3 bases and 0 bases respectively, with 8 bases between them. Germline-derived CDR1 and CDR2 are SNHLY and FYNNEI. This CDR3 comprises 14 residues.

The chain couples TRBV7-9 to TRBJ1-1; the D gene is possibly TRBD1 (6 bases). This CDR3 is built from 14 residues. Germline lookup yields CDR1 SEHNR and CDR2 FQNEAQ (reference sequence). With 5 bases removed from V and 6 bases from J, the gap between germline ends came to 16 bases. This CDR3 is CASSLPGDVAEAFF. CDR3 bases: TGTGCCAGCAGCCTCCCAGGGGATGTCGCTGAAGCTTTCTTT.

V usage is TRBV5-1 and J usage is TRBJ2-1; the D gene is possibly TRBD2 (7 bases). V lost 0 bases, J lost 4 bases, and 17 bases lay in between. CDR1 is SGHRS, CDR2 YFSETQ, per germline. CDR3 length equals 17 residues. The CDR3 DNA reads TGCGCCAGCAGCTTGGCCTTGGGGGGGGCGAGGTACAATGAGCAGTTCTTC. Its translation is CASSLALGGARYNEQFF.

The chain uses TRBV11-3 and TRBJ1-1; 7 bases match TRBD1. Unmatched junction bases numbered 8, after V lost 5 bases and J lost 2 bases. In germline, CDR1 is SGHNT, CDR2 YENEEA. CDR3 length equals 15 residues. The CDR3 loop reads CASSPRDSRNTEAFF. The CDR3 DNA sequence: TGTGCCAGCAGCCCTAGGGACAGTAGAAACACTGAAGCTTTCTTT.

The gene calls are TRBV4-3 and TRBJ1-5; 7 bases agree with TRBD1. V trimming: 4 bases; J trimming: 6 bases; junction bases outside the gene matches: 12. Germline CDR1 LGHNA, CDR2 YSLEER. The CDR3 contains 16 residues. CDR3 sequence (DNA): TGCGCCAGCAGCCGCCAGGATAGGGGGCCCATTCAGCCCCAGCATTTT. Translation: CASSRQDRGPIQPQHF.

The chain joins TRBV5-4 to TRBJ1-1; 7 bases align to TRBD1. The CDR3 runs to 14 residues. Germline V gives CDR1 SGHNT, CDR2 YYREEE (reference sequence). The junction had 1 base not matched to a gene; V was cut back by 2 bases and J by 0 bases. Written as DNA, the CDR3 is TGTGCCAGCAGCTTAGACAGGGTGAACACTGAAGCTTTCTTT. Translation gives CASSLDRVNTEAFF.

This chain links TRBV10-3 with TRBJ2-5; 12 positions match TRBD2. From germline, CDR1 is ENHRY and CDR2 SYGVKD. With 4 bases clipped from V and 0 bases from J, the junction kept 0 bases outside the gene matches. This CDR3 spans 15 amino acids. The CDR3 reads CAISGLAGDQETQYF. The CDR3 DNA reads TGTGCCATCAGTGGACTAGCGGGGGACCAAGAGACCCAGTACTTC.

The V gene is TRBV29-1, the J gene TRBJ2-7, with no clear D. Germline CDR1 is SQVTM and CDR2 is ANQGSEA. Trimming left V 7 bases short and J 0 bases short, with 13 bases between. There are 13 residues in the CDR3. The chain's CDR3 is CSALTASSYEQYF. In nucleotides, the CDR3 is TGCAGCGCCCTGACTGCAAGCTCCTACGAGCAGTACTTC.

The chain recombines TRBV6-4 with TRBJ1-1, with D unresolved. The ends were cut back, 5 bases at V and 2 bases at J, with 9 bases in the middle. The germline gives CDR1 MRHNA, CDR2 SNTAGT. The CDR3 contains 13 residues. CDR3 sequence (DNA): TGTGCCAGCAGTCGAACATTAAACACTGAAGCTTTCTTT. This gives the protein CASSRTLNTEAFF.